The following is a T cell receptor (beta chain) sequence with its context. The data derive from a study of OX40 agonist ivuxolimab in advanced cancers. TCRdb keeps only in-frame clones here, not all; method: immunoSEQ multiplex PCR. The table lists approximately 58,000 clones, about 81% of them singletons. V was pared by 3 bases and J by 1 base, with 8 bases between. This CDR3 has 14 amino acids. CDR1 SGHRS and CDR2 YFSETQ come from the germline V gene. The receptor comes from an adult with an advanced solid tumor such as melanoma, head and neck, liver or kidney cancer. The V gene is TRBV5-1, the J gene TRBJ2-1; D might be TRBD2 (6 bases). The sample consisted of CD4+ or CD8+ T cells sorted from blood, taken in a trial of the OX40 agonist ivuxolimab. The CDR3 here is CASSWGESYNEQFF. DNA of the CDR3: TGCGCCAGCAGCTGGGGGGAGTCCTACAATGAGCAGTTCTTC.